This T cell receptor (beta chain) stems from a study of T cell responses to AZD1222 COVID-19 vaccine. Study-level background: Second-dose groups at about 4 or about 12 weeks were pooled. Study outcomes and limitations: White British donors predominated, females outnumbered males, and clonal diversity was possibly underestimated. Two AZD1222 administrations were followed by greater Spike-specific TCR breadth and depth. Close to half of spike-specific TCRs reportedly recognize unmutated variant regions.

A note on this clone: No antigen is known for it.

Libraries were prepared by immunoSEQ multiplex PCR; TCRdb keeps only in-frame clonotypes and omits some of them. In the table there are some 120,000 clones, approximately 93% of which are singletons. The sample consisted of peripheral blood, taken on day 0 of AZD1222 vaccination. The receptor was derived from an adult in good health.

CDR3 residues: CASSGQGIHSGANVLTF. CDR3 nucleotide sequence: TGTGCCAGCAGTGGACAGGGAATCCACTCTGGGGCCAACGTCCTGACTTTC. This chain joins TRBV6-1 and TRBJ2-6; 7 nucleotides line up with TRBD1. With 4 bases clipped from V and 0 bases from J, the junction kept 6 bases outside the gene matches. The V gene's germline CDR1 is MNHNS and CDR2 SASEGT. CDR3 length: 17 residues.